Each of the 12 T cell receptor beta chains below was sequenced from the same sample in a study of blood T cell repertoires in COVID-19. Assay: immunoSEQ multiplex PCR; the TCRdb copy retains only in-frame clones and omits some. The sample includes about 22,000 clones, about 91% of them seen just once. Sequences were obtained from peripheral blood. Receptor source: a woman in her seventies with active COVID-19.

This CDR3 is CASSLTSGSSYEQYF. CDR3 sequence (DNA): TGCGCCAGCAGCCTTACTAGCGGGAGCTCCTACGAGCAGTACTTC. The genes are TRBV4-1 and TRBJ2-7, with 11 bases aligning to TRBD2. The length of the CDR3 is 15 residues. V shed 4 bases and J 0 bases; nucleotides not matched to a gene: 2. Germline CDR1 reads MGHRA; CDR2 reads YSYEKL.

The genes are TRBV4-1 and TRBJ2-2; tentative D call: TRBD2 (6 bases). This CDR3 is 16 amino acids long. V gave up 0 bases and J gave up 6 bases, with 14 bases separating them. Per germline, CDR1 MGHRA and CDR2 YSYEKL. This chain's CDR3 is CASSQDKTGDAGELFF. DNA for the CDR3: TGCGCCAGCAGCCAAGATAAAACGGGAGACGCCGGGGAGCTGTTTTTT.

The V gene is TRBV10-3, the J gene TRBJ1-6, with TRBD1 as a possible D gene (6 bases). The CDR3 spans 13 residues. Per germline, CDR1 ENHRY and CDR2 SYGVKD. The ends were cut back, 7 bases at V and 10 bases at J, with 14 bases in the middle. The CDR3 is CAIKGPGESPLHF. The CDR3 DNA is TGTGCCATCAAAGGTCCAGGGGAGTCACCCCTCCACTTT.

V is TRBV5-1 and J is TRBJ2-1, with D possibly TRBD1 on 6 matching bases. The CDR3 contains 15 residues. The germline V and J ends were trimmed by 0 bases and 1 base, with 8 bases remaining between them. Germline V gene data show CDR1 as SGHRS and CDR2 as YFSETQ. The CDR3 nucleotides are TGCGCCAGCAGCTTGGGACAGGTATCCTACAATGAGCAGTTCTTC. It yields the protein CASSLGQVSYNEQFF.

CDR3 coding DNA: TGTGCCAGCAGCCCGGCGGGGACTAGGGTCGGCGAGCAGTACTTC. Its translation: CASSPAGTRVGEQYF. The chain joins TRBV7-9 to TRBJ2-7; 8 nucleotides line up with TRBD2. Germline V gene sequence: CDR1 SEHNR, CDR2 FQNEAQ (reference sequence). This CDR3 is 15 amino acids long. The V segment lost 5 bases and the J segment 6 bases; nucleotides outside the gene matches: 12.

This chain connects TRBV5-1 to TRBJ1-1, with 7 bases lining up with TRBD1. Germline V lookup: CDR1 SGHRS, CDR2 YFSETQ. The CDR3 totals 14 residues. After removal of 2 bases from V and 4 bases from J, the junction contained 5 bases not matched to a gene. CDR3 in amino acids: CASSFNPGGTEAFF. The CDR3 nucleotides read TGCGCCAGCAGCTTTAATCCAGGGGGCACTGAAGCTTTCTTT.

The chain couples TRBV28 to TRBJ2-4; 10 bases align to TRBD1. The CDR3 is 14 amino acids. Germline CDR1 is MDHEN and CDR2 is SYDVKM. J lost 9 bases, V lost 0 bases, and 2 bases had no gene match. The CDR3 here is CASSLWDRGGIQYF. The CDR3, as DNA: TGTGCCAGCAGTTTATGGGACAGGGGGGGCATTCAGTACTTC.

This chain uses TRBV6-5 with TRBJ2-5, with 10 bases matching TRBD2. The CDR3 spans 14 residues. The germline gives CDR1 MNHEY, CDR2 SVGAGI. CDR3 in DNA: TGTGCGTCTAGCGGGAGCCTGTACCAAGAGACCCAGTACTTC. It is translated as CASSGSLYQETQYF.

V and J are TRBV28 and TRBJ2-5; the match to TRBD1 covers 11 bases. The ends lost 6 bases at V and 5 bases at J; junction bases unmatched: 11. The CDR3 covers 16 residues. CDR1 is MDHEN, CDR2 SYDVKM, per germline. CDR3 loop: CASRTPPGQGAETQYF. The CDR3 nucleotides are TGTGCCAGCAGGACACCCCCCGGACAGGGGGCGGAGACCCAGTACTTC.

The rearrangement links TRBV28 to TRBJ2-7, with TRBD1 matching over 8 bases. The J segment lost 2 bases and the V segment lost 6 bases, leaving 3 bases of the junction unmatched. The length of the CDR3 is 13 residues. Germline CDR1 and CDR2: MDHEN and SYDVKM. CDR3 region: CASRGDRPYEQYF. The CDR3 DNA sequence: TGTGCCAGCAGGGGGGACAGGCCCTACGAGCAGTACTTC. The whole variable domain, filled in from reference TRBV28 and TRBJ2-7, reads DVKVTQSSRYLVKRTGEKVFLECVQDMDHENMFWYRQDPGLGLRLIYFSYDVKMKEKGDIPEGYSVSREKKERFSLILESASTNQTSMYLCASRGDRPYEQYFGPGTRLTVT.

The chain uses TRBV4-1 and TRBJ2-3, with 8 positions matching TRBD2. Germline assignment: CDR1 MGHRA and CDR2 YSYEKL. Trimming removed 1 base from V and 0 bases from J; junction bases left unmatched: 3. This CDR3 comprises 16 residues. The CDR3 bases are TGCGCCAGCAGCCAAGTGGCTAGCGGGAGCACAGATACGCAGTATTTT. Its translation is CASSQVASGSTDTQYF.

The gene calls are TRBV12-3 or TRBV12-4 and TRBJ2-1; TRBD1 is a possible D gene (6 bases). V was cut by 0 bases and J by 7 bases, with 7 bases left in between. The CDR3 consists of 13 residues. The DNA of the CDR3 is TGTGCCAGCAGTTTAGCGACAGGAAATGAGCAGTTCTTC. Amino acids: CASSLATGNEQFF.